This T cell receptor (beta chain) was identified during a study of cytomegalovirus exposure and HLA in healthy donors. Whole-study findings and limits: Earlier analysis yielded a pattern in which most TCR beta V segments were productive about 90% or about 30% of the time.

PCR involved 60 Vbeta and 13 Jbeta primers. Libraries were prepared by immunoSEQ multiplex PCR; TCRdb keeps only in-frame clonotypes and omits some of them. The sample has fewer than 250,000 clones; over 75% are singletons. The V gene lost 5 bases and the J gene lost 5 bases, with 19 bases spanning the gap. This CDR3 spans 16 amino acids. Per germline, CDR1 SGHNT and CDR2 YENEEA. This clone was seen just once. Antigen specificity is unknown. The source is a woman aged 50 to 60 in good health and CMV-seropositive. The gene calls are TRBV11-3 and TRBJ2-1, with a possible D match to TRBD1 (6 bases). Sequenced material: PBMCs. CDR3 sequence: CASSPTQRTADNEQFF. CDR3 DNA sequence: TGTGCCAGCAGCCCGACGCAACGGACAGCCGACAATGAGCAGTTCTTC.